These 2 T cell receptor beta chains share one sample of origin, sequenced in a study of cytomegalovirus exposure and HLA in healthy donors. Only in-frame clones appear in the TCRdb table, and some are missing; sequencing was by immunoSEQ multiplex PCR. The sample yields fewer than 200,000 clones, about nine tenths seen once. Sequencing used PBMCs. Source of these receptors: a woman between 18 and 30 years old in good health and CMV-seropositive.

This CDR3 is CASSQRTGELFF. The CDR3 coding sequence is TGCGCCAGCAGCCAACGTACCGGGGAGCTGTTTTTT. The rearrangement links TRBV4-1 to TRBJ2-2; no firm D call. Germline lookup yields CDR1 MGHRA and CDR2 YSYEKL. With 2 bases removed from V and 5 bases from J, the gap between germline ends came to 3 bases. CDR3 size: 12 residues.

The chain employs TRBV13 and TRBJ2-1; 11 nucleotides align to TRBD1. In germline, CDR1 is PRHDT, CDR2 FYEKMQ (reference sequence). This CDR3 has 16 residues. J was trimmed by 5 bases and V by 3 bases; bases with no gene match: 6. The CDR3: CASSFPGQGEHNEQFF. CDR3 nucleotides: TGTGCCAGCAGCTTCCCGGGACAGGGGGAACACAATGAGCAGTTCTTC.